This T cell receptor beta chain was identified during a study of blood T cell repertoires in COVID-19 (dated by TCRdb to the early 2020s). Study-level background: Samples from collaborators originated in the United States, Italy and Spain and spanned both the acute and convalescent phases of COVID-19. The prospective study material was composed of cDNA or gDNA derived from T cells, B-cell-depleted T cells, or PBMCs. The dataset comprised deeply sampled blood TCRbeta repertoires from subjects exposed to, actively infected with, or recovered from COVID-19. The repertoires were released in a freely available public database meant as a resource for research on the immune response to SARS-CoV-2. Samples came from the ongoing ImmuneRACE study (first 160 participants) plus 1,254 subjects from 6 global collaborators. Nearly every sample came with metadata listing a de-identified subject ID, COVID-19 status, age in years and sex. HLA class I and class II types, where available, came from metadata supplied by the sample provider rather than from assay-based typing.

Study-wide conclusions, independent of this receptor: Clinical and demographic metadata were provided uncurated, with the amount varying by source and participant.

On this clone itself: There is no known antigen for this receptor. Base qualities were left out, and no much larger clone turns up one base away.

The CDR3 goes from the cysteine to the phenylalanine over 13 residues. Only CDR3 DNA is held: 39 bases, read in frame from base 1. V is cut by 7 bases and J by 2 bases, and the space between the germline ends is 11 bases. CDR1 and CDR2, per the germline V gene, are SNHLY and FYNNEI. Collaborating institutions collected whole blood in K2EDTA tubes following their own protocols. For TCRbeta analysis, collaborators shipped samples as frozen whole blood, isolated PBMCs, or DNA extracted from either of those sample types. TCRbeta CDR3 regions were amplified from genomic DNA by means of the immunoSEQ Assay, a bias-controlled multiplex PCR. The source study handled its data this way. Within the assay, amplification of reference gene primers was used to estimate how many nucleated cells each sample contained. To quantify the absolute abundance of each unique TCRbeta CDR3 rearrangement, sequence reads were collapsed and filtered. For each sample, productive Simpson clonality was calculated as the square root of Simpson's diversity index over productive rearrangements. TCRdb took this table from immuneACCESS and kept in-frame rearrangements with V and J called. Such tables lack part of the clones; where checked against another copy, unresolved V genes explain under half of the gap, and the rest is unexplained. That table gives V, J and clone size, and the DNA gave D and trimming. The sample has 150,000 to 200,000 clones on record, more than 85% of them singletons. The top ten clonotypes cover over 0.85% of the sample.

The TCR was taken from a man aged 18 to 35 with acute or convalescent COVID-19. The sequence is built from TRBV2 and TRBJ1-1; there is no confident call for the D gene. The source material was peripheral blood. This receptor has the CDR3 CASNARPNTEAFF. The sequenced DNA is TGTGCCAGCAATGCCAGGCCTAACACTGAAGCTTTCTTT.